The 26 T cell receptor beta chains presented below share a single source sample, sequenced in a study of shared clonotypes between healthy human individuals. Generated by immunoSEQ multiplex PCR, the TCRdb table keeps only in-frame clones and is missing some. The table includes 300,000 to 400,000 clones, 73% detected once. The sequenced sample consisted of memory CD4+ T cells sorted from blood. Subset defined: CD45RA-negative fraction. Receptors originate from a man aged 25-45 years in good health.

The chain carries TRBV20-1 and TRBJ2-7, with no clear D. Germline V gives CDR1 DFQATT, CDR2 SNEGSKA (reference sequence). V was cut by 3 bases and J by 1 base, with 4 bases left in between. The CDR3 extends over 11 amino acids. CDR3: CSARESYEQYF. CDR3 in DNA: TGCAGTGCTAGGGAATCCTACGAGCAGTACTTC.

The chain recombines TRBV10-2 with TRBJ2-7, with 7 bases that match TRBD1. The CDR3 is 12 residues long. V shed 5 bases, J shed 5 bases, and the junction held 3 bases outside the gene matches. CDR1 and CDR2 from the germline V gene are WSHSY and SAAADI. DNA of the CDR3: TGCGCCAGCAGTCACACAGGGGACGAGCAGTACTTC. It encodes CASSHTGDEQYF.

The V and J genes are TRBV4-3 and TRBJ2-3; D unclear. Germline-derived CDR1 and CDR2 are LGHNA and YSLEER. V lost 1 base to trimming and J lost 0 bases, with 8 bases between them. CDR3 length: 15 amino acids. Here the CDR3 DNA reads TGCGCCAGCAGCCAAGGACTCCAAAGCACAGATACGCAGTATTTT. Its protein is CASSQGLQSTDTQYF.

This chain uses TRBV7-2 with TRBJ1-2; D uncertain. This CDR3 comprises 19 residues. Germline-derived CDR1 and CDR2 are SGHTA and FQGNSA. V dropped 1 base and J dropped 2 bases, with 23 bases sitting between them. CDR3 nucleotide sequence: TGTGCCAGCAGCTTAGATTCTGGGTTAATCGGGAGGCCGAACTATGGCTACACCTTC. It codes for CASSLDSGLIGRPNYGYTF.

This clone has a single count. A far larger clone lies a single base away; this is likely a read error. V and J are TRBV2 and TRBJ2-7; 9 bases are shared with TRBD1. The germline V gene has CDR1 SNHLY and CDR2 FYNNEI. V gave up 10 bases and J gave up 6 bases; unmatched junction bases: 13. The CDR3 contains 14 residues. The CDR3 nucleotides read TGTGCCAATTTAAACAGGGGGCAGATGGGCGAGCAGTACTTC. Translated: CANLNRGQMGEQYF.

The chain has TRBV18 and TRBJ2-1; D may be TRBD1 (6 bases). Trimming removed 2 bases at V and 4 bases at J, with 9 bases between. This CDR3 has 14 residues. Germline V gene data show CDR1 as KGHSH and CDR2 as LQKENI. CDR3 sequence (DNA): TGTGCCAGCTCACCAAGACAGGTATACAATGAGCAGTTCTTC. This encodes CASSPRQVYNEQFF.

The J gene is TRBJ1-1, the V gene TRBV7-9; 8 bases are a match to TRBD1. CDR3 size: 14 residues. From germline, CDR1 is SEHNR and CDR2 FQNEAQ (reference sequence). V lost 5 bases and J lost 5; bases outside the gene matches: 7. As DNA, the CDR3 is TGTGCCAGCAGCGTAGGACAGGGAAATACTGAAGCTTTCTTT. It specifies CASSVGQGNTEAFF.

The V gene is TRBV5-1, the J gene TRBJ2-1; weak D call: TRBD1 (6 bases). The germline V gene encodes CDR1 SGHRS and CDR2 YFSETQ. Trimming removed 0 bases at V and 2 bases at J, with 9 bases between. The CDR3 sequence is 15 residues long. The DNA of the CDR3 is TGCGCCAGCAGCTTGGGGGACACCACCTACAATGAGCAGTTCTTC. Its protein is CASSLGDTTYNEQFF.

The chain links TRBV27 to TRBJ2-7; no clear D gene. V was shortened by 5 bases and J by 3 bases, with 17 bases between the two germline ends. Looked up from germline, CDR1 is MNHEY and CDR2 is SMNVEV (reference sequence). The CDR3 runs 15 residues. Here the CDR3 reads CASSLGPLLNYEQYF. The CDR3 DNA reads TGTGCCAGCAGTCTAGGGCCTCTTCTAAACTACGAGCAGTACTTC.

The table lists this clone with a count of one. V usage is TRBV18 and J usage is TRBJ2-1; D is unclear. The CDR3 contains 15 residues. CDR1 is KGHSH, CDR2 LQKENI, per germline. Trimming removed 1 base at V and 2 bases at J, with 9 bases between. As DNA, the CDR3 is TGTGCCAGCTCACCACGGGTAGCTCCCTACAATGAGCAGTTCTTC. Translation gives CASSPRVAPYNEQFF.

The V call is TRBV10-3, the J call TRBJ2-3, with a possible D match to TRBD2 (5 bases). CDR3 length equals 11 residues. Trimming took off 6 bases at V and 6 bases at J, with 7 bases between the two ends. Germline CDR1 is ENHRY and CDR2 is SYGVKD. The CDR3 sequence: CAIRREDTQYF. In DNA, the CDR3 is TGTGCCATCAGAAGGGAGGATACGCAGTATTTT.

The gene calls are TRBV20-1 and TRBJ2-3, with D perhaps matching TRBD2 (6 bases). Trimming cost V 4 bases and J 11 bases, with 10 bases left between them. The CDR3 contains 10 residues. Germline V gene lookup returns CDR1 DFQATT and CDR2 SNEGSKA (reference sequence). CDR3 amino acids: CSATRGWQYF. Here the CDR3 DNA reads TGCAGTGCTACCCGGGGGTGGCAGTATTTT.

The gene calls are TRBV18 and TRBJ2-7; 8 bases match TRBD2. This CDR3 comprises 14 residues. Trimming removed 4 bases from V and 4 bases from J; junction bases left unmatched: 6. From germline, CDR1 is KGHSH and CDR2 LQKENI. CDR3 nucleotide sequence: TGTGCCAGCTCACGCCGCGGGGGGAAGTACGAGCAGTACTTC. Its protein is CASSRRGGKYEQYF.

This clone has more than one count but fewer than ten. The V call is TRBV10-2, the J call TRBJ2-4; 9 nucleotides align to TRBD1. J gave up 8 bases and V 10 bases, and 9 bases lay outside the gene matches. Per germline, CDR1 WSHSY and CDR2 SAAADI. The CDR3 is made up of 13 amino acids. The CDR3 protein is CATQTGGMDIQYF. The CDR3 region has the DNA TGCGCCACCCAGACAGGGGGGATGGACATTCAGTACTTC.

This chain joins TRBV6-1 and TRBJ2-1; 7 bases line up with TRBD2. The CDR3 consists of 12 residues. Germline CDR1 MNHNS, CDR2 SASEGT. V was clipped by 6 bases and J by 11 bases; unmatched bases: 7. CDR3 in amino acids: CASRTSADKQFF. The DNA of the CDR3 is TGTGCCAGCAGAACTAGCGCGGACAAGCAGTTCTTC.

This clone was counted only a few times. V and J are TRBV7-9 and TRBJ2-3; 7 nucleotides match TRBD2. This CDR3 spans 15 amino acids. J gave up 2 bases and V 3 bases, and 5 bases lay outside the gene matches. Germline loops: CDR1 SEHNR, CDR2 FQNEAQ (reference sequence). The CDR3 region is CASSFRAGPTDTQYF. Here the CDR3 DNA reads TGTGCCAGCAGCTTCCGAGCGGGACCCACAGATACGCAGTATTTT.

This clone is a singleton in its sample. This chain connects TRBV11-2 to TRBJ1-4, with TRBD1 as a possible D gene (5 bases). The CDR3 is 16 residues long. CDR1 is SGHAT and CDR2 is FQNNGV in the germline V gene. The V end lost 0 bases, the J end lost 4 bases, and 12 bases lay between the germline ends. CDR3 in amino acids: CASSLDTGVLNEKLFF. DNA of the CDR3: TGTGCCAGCAGCTTAGATACGGGGGTCCTTAATGAAAAACTGTTTTTT. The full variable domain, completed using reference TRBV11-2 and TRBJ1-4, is EAGVAQSPRYKIIEKRQSVAFWCNPISGHATLYWYQQILGQGPKLLIQFQNNGVVDDSQLPKDRFSAERLKGVDSTLKIQPAKLEDSAVYLCASSLDTGVLNEKLFFGSGTQLSVL.

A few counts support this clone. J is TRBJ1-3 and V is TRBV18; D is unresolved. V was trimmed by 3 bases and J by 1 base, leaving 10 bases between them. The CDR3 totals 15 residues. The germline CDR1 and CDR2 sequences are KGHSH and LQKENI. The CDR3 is CASSPYSGSGNTIYF. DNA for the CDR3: TGTGCCAGCTCACCCTATTCGGGTTCTGGAAACACCATATATTTT.

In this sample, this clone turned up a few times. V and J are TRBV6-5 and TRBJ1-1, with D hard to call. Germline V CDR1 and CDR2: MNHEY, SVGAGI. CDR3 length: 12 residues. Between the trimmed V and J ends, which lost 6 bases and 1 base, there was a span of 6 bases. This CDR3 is CASRTTNTEAFF. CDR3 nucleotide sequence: TGTGCCAGCAGGACGACGAACACTGAAGCTTTCTTT.

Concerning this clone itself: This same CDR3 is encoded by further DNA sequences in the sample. The CDR3 DNA reads TGTGCCAGTAGTACCGGTTACGAGCAGTACTTC. Translation gives CASSTGYEQYF. The rearrangement links TRBV19 to TRBJ2-7; no definite D call. V was trimmed by 4 bases and J by 4 bases, leaving 5 bases between them. This CDR3 is 11 amino acids long. Germline lookup yields CDR1 LNHDA and CDR2 SQIVND (reference sequence).

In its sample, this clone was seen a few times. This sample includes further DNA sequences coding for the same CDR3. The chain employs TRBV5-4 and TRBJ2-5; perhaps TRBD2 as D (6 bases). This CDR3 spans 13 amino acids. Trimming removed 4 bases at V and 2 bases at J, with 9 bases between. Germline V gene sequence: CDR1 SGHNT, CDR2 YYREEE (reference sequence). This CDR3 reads CASSPSVQETQYF. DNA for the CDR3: TGTGCCAGCAGCCCTAGCGTTCAAGAGACCCAGTACTTC. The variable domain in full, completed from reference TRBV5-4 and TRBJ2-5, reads ETGVTQSPTHLIKTRGQQVTLRCSSQSGHNTVSWYQQALGQGPQFIFQYYREEENGRGNFPPRFSGLQFPNYSSELNVNALELDDSALYLCASSPSVQETQYFGPGTRLLVL.

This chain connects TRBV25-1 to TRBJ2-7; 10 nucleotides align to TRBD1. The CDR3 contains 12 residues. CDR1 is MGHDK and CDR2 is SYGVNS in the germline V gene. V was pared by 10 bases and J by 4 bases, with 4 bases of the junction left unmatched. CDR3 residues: CATTGGLYEQYF. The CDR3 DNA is TGTGCCACGACAGGGGGCCTATACGAGCAGTACTTC.

The CDR3 bases are TGTGCCAGTAGTATATGGGGCTACGAGCAGTACTTC. It codes for CASSIWGYEQYF. The V and J genes are TRBV19 and TRBJ2-7; D remains unclear. Germline V gene lookup returns CDR1 LNHDA and CDR2 SQIVND (reference sequence). Trimming removed 2 bases from V and 3 bases from J, with 5 bases in between. The CDR3 has 12 residues.

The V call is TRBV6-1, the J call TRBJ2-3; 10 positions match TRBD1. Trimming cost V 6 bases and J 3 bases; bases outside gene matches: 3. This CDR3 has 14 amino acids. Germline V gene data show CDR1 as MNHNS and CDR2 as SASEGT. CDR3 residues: CASSQDRGTDTQYF. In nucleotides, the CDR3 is TGTGCCAGCAGCCAGGACAGGGGGACAGATACGCAGTATTTT.

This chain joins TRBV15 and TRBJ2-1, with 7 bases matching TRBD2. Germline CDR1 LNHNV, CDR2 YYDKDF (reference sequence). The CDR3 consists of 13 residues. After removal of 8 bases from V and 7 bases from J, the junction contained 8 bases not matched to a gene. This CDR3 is CATGGTTSNEQFF. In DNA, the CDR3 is TGTGCCACCGGGGGGACTACGTCAAATGAGCAGTTCTTC. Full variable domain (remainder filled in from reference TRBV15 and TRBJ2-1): DAMVIQNPRYQVTQFGKPVTLSCSQTLNHNVMYWYQQKSSQAPKLLFHYYDKDFNNEADTPDNFQSRRPNTSFCFLDIRSPGLGDTAMYLCATGGTTSNEQFFGPGTRLTVL.

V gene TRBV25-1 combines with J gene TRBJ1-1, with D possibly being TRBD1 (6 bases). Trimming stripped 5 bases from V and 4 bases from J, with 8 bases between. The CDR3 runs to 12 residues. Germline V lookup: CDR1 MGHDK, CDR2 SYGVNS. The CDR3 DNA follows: TGTGCCAGCAGTAGGGGGAGCACTGAAGCTTTCTTT. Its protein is CASSRGSTEAFF.